This record covers a single TCR beta chain. Its specificity is unknown. The record originates from a study of response to subunit inactivated influenza vaccine. Whole-study results and caveats: Each seasonal influenza vaccination recruits few new T cells, the authors suggested.

The CDR3 covers 14 residues. Germline CDR1 is SEHNR and CDR2 is FQNEAQ (reference sequence). Trimming cost V 5 bases and J 3 bases; bases outside gene matches: 4. TCRdb reanalysed the RT-PCR reads using MiXCR and keeps one entry per CDR3 protein. Of 600,000 to 850,000 distinct CDR3 sequences detected, 14% appear once; the ten largest clones hold around 7.6%. This specimen was PBMCs from blood, taken 14 to 15 days before vaccination. The TCR sequence derives from a middle-aged man who received an inactivated influenza vaccine. The rearrangement joins TRBV7-9 to TRBJ2-7, with TRBD1 identical over 10 bases. This CDR3 reads CASSERDRGYEQYF. The CDR3 region has the DNA TGTGCCAGCAGCGAAAGGGACAGGGGCTACGAGCAGTACTTC.